Below, 24 T cell receptor beta chains from the same sample are listed, as sequenced in a study of shared clonotypes between healthy human individuals. TCRdb's table, derived via immunoSEQ multiplex PCR, lists solely in-frame clones and lacks some. The sample contains under 650,000 clones, approximately 95% of which appear only once. What was sequenced was naive CD4+ T cells sorted from blood. Subset reported: CD45RA+ positively selected. All receptors derive from a woman in her twenties or thirties in good health.

The rearrangement links TRBV28 to TRBJ2-1, with TRBD1 matching 8 bases. The CDR3 contains 15 residues. Per the germline V gene, CDR1 is MDHEN and CDR2 is SYDVKM. Trimming removed 3 bases from V and 7 bases from J; junction bases left unmatched: 8. Here the CDR3 reads CASSFIQGAGNEQFF. The CDR3, as DNA: TGTGCCAGCAGTTTTATTCAGGGGGCTGGGAATGAGCAGTTCTTC.

The chain uses TRBV18 and TRBJ1-5, with TRBD1 identical over 7 bases. V lost 3 bases, J lost 3 bases, and 5 bases stayed unmatched. Germline V gene lookup returns CDR1 KGHSH and CDR2 LQKENI. This CDR3 region has 15 residues. The chain's CDR3 is CASSPRQGINQPQHF. CDR3 DNA sequence: TGTGCCAGCTCACCTCGACAGGGAATCAATCAGCCCCAGCATTTT.

The rearrangement uses TRBV9 and TRBJ2-1; D is undetermined. The CDR3 has 15 residues. CDR1 SGDLS and CDR2 YYNGEE come from the germline V gene. V was shortened by 4 bases and J by 2 bases, with 13 bases between the two germline ends. For the CDR3, the DNA is TGTGCCAGCAGCCCCTCCGGAGCAACCTACAATGAGCAGTTCTTC. Translated, it gives CASSPSGATYNEQFF.

Here the CDR3 DNA reads TGTGCCAGCAATTCAATTGGGACTAGCGGGAGTACAACCTACAATGAGCAGTTCTTC. Residues: CASNSIGTSGSTTYNEQFF. The rearrangement links TRBV27 to TRBJ2-1, with 14 bases aligning to TRBD2. The CDR3 length is 19 residues. Germline-derived CDR1 and CDR2 are MNHEY and SMNVEV (reference sequence). Unmatched junction bases numbered 13, after V lost 7 bases and J lost 2 bases.

This clone was detected a few times. The rearrangement uses TRBV10-3 and TRBJ1-5; D unresolved. From germline, CDR1 is ENHRY and CDR2 SYGVKD. The CDR3 is 13 amino acids. V was cut by 0 bases and J by 5 bases, with 5 bases left in between. The CDR3 sequence: CAISESTDQPQHF. DNA of the CDR3: TGTGCCATCAGTGAGTCAACCGATCAGCCCCAGCATTTT.

J is TRBJ2-7 and V is TRBV28; 8 nucleotides match TRBD1. V was clipped by 5 bases and J by 3 bases; unmatched bases: 15. The germline gives CDR1 MDHEN, CDR2 SYDVKM. The CDR3 runs 17 residues. The CDR3 spells CASSDGPGQGHFYEQYF. CDR3 sequence (DNA): TGTGCCAGCAGTGACGGCCCCGGACAGGGTCACTTCTACGAGCAGTACTTC.

This clone came up once. J is TRBJ1-2 and V is TRBV2; D gene uncertain. CDR3 length equals 12 residues. Trimming cost V 7 bases and J 4 bases, with 10 bases left between them. In germline, CDR1 is SNHLY, CDR2 FYNNEI. CDR3 residues: CASKAGIYGYTF. DNA of the CDR3: TGTGCCAGCAAAGCGGGGATCTATGGCTACACCTTC.

The V and J genes are TRBV4-1 and TRBJ2-6; unclear D gene. The CDR3 length is 14 residues. Trimming removed 6 bases from V and 2 bases from J, with 8 bases in between. CDR1 is MGHRA, CDR2 YSYEKL, per germline. The CDR3 DNA sequence: TGCGCCAGCAGGCAGAACACTGGGGCCAACGTCCTGACTTTC. Its translation: CASRQNTGANVLTF.

The chain carries TRBV6-6 and TRBJ2-5; D unresolved. The J call may be incorrect, as the DNA end agrees better with TRBJ2-7. This CDR3 comprises 16 residues. Germline V gives CDR1 MNHNY, CDR2 SVGAGI (reference sequence). The CDR3 coding sequence is TGTGCCAGCAGTTACTCGTTCCAAGCTAGCTCCTACGAGCAGTACTTC. Its protein product is CASSYSFQASSYEQYF.

In this sample, this clone turned up a few times. This rearrangement joins TRBV10-1 to TRBJ2-7, with TRBD2 matching 12 bases. The germline CDR1 and CDR2 sequences are WNHNN and SYGVQD (reference sequence). V was pared by 0 bases and J by 4 bases, with 4 bases of the junction left unmatched. This CDR3 has 16 amino acids. The CDR3 here is CASSESRLAGAYEQYF. DNA for the CDR3: TGCGCCAGCAGTGAGTCAAGACTAGCGGGGGCATACGAGCAGTACTTC.

The rearrangement joins TRBV7-9 to TRBJ2-7; D gene ambiguous. Germline CDR1 is SEHNR and CDR2 is FQNEAQ (reference sequence). Trimming stripped 5 bases from V and 0 bases from J, with 17 bases between. The CDR3 runs to 16 residues. The CDR3 region has the DNA TGTGCCAGCAGCCACAGTATTGGCATAAGCTCCTACGAGCAGTACTTC. This gives the protein CASSHSIGISSYEQYF.

V is TRBV6-1 and J is TRBJ2-7; no reliable D call. V lost 8 bases, J lost 0 bases, and 11 bases lay in between. The germline gives CDR1 MNHNS, CDR2 SASEGT. CDR3 length: 13 residues. The CDR3 DNA follows: TGTGCCAGCCAATCGTTGAGCTCCTACGAGCAGTACTTC. Residues: CASQSLSSYEQYF.

In nucleotides, the CDR3 is TGTGCCAGCAGCCCCGGGGGAGGGGCAGGAGAGACCCAGTACTTC. It translates to CASSPGGGAGETQYF. This rearrangement joins TRBV7-6 to TRBJ2-5; 7 nucleotides line up with TRBD2. The CDR3 is 15 amino acids. The germline V gene has CDR1 SGHVS and CDR2 FNYEAQ. J was trimmed by 4 bases and V by 5 bases; bases with no gene match: 10.

CDR3 region: CASSESGTGKAFF. The DNA of the CDR3 is TGCGCCAGCAGTGAGTCGGGGACAGGAAAAGCTTTCTTT. The rearrangement joins TRBV10-1 to TRBJ1-1; 8 bases are shared with TRBD1. Germline V gives CDR1 WNHNN, CDR2 SYGVQD (reference sequence). Losses at the gene ends were 0 bases for V and 9 bases for J; bases not matched to a gene: 3. The CDR3 is 13 residues long.

V is TRBV29-1 and J is TRBJ2-3; 12 positions match TRBD2. V gave up 7 bases and J gave up 5 bases; unmatched junction bases: 1. The CDR3 loop spans 12 amino acids. Looked up from germline, CDR1 is SQVTM and CDR2 is ANQGSEA. CDR3 in DNA: TGCAGCGCTAGCGGGAGGGGAGATACGCAGTATTTT. Residues: CSASGRGDTQYF.

This clone has just one count. The chain combines TRBV5-1 with TRBJ2-1; 8 nucleotides align to TRBD1. Germline values: CDR1 SGHRS, CDR2 YFSETQ. This CDR3 is built from 19 residues. V shed 3 bases, J shed 3 bases, and the junction held 17 bases outside the gene matches. The DNA for the CDR3 is TGCGCCAGCAGCTCAGTCAAAGTCACAACCGGGACAGGCTACAATGAGCAGTTCTTC. Protein sequence: CASSSVKVTTGTGYNEQFF.

This chain joins TRBV7-9 and TRBJ2-3; D is ambiguous. The CDR3 runs to 14 residues. Germline assignment: CDR1 SEHNR and CDR2 FQNEAQ (reference sequence). V was clipped by 1 base and J by 1 base, with 6 bases between them. CDR3 loop: CASSLGTGTDTQYF. CDR3 DNA: TGTGCCAGCAGCTTAGGGACCGGCACAGATACGCAGTATTTT. Together with reference TRBV7-9 and TRBJ2-3, the CDR3 gives the full variable domain: DTGVSQNPRHKITKRGQNVTFRCDPISEHNRLYWYRQTLGQGPEFLTYFQNEAQLEKSRLLSDRFSAERPKGSFSTLEIQRTEQGDSAMYLCASSLGTGTDTQYFGPGTRLTVL.

The V call is TRBV28, the J call TRBJ2-1; 11 bases align to TRBD2. CDR3 length: 16 residues. The germline CDR1 and CDR2 sequences are MDHEN and SYDVKM. After removal of 5 bases from V and 9 bases from J, the junction contained 12 bases not matched to a gene. The CDR3 reads CASSITSGSLLGEQFF. CDR3 nucleotides: TGTGCCAGCAGTATCACTAGCGGGAGTCTCTTGGGTGAGCAGTTCTTC.

The chain combines TRBV7-2 with TRBJ2-1, with 11 positions matching TRBD2. CDR3 size: 17 residues. Germline CDR1 is SGHTA and CDR2 is FQGNSA. V shed 6 bases, J shed 2 bases, and the junction held 9 bases outside the gene matches. CDR3 nucleotide sequence: TGTGCCAGCAGGGGACAGATACTAGCGGGGGCCTACAATGAGCAGTTCTTC. Amino acid sequence: CASRGQILAGAYNEQFF.

This clone was found once. CDR3 coding DNA: TGTGCCAGCAGTCAACCCGGACCCACCTACGAGCAGTACTTC. Translated: CASSQPGPTYEQYF. V and J are TRBV6-5 and TRBJ2-5; D uncertain. TRBJ2-7 matches the DNA end more closely, so the J call is doubtful. The CDR3 is made up of 14 amino acids. CDR1 and CDR2 (germline): MNHEY, SVGAGI.

This sequence joins TRBV4-1 and TRBJ2-3; 7 positions agree with TRBD2. The CDR3 is 16 amino acids. The trim removed 1 base at V and 1 base at J, leaving 5 bases unmatched. The germline CDR1 and CDR2 sequences are MGHRA and YSYEKL. The CDR3 region is CASSQGAGARTDTQYF. The CDR3 DNA reads as TGCGCCAGCAGCCAAGGGGCGGGAGCCCGCACAGATACGCAGTATTTT.

The chain couples TRBV7-2 to TRBJ1-3, with TRBD1 matching over 8 bases. Germline CDR1 SGHTA, CDR2 FQGNSA. The V gene end was trimmed by 6 bases and the J gene end by 4 bases; junction bases not matched to a gene: 8. CDR3 length: 15 residues. CDR3 nucleotide sequence: TGTGCCAGCAGTCCAGACAGGGGACCGGGAAACACCATATATTTT. Translation gives CASSPDRGPGNTIYF.

CDR3: CASSPSQGAPGELFF. Here the CDR3 DNA reads TGTGCCAGCTCACCAAGCCAGGGGGCGCCCGGGGAGCTGTTTTTT. V is TRBV18 and J is TRBJ2-2; 8 positions agree with TRBD1. Germline-derived CDR1 and CDR2 are KGHSH and LQKENI. This CDR3 spans 15 amino acids. J gave up 6 bases and V 2 bases, and 5 bases lay outside the gene matches.

This chain links TRBV19 with TRBJ1-2; no clear D. Trimming left V 3 bases short and J 8 bases short, with 10 bases between. The CDR3 is 12 residues long. The germline gives CDR1 LNHDA, CDR2 SQIVND (reference sequence). The CDR3 DNA is TGTGCCAGTAGTATTCAAGGCCTCGGCTACACCTTC. Translation: CASSIQGLGYTF.